These 30 T cell receptor beta chains share one sample of origin, sequenced in a study of blood T cell repertoires in COVID-19. The assay was immunoSEQ multiplex PCR, and TCRdb's table has in-frame clones only and misses some. The data show about 180,000 clones, over 75% seen once. Sequencing used peripheral blood. The receptors here all came from a man aged 35 to 55 with active or convalescent COVID-19.

V and J are TRBV29-1 and TRBJ1-4; 7 bases are shared with TRBD1. V shed 5 bases, J shed 6 bases, and the junction held 0 bases outside the gene matches. Germline V gene data show CDR1 as SQVTM and CDR2 as ANQGSEA. The CDR3 runs to 11 residues. CDR3 bases: TGCAGCGTTCAGGGGGATGAAAAACTGTTTTTT. This translates into CSVQGDEKLFF.

The gene calls are TRBV7-2 and TRBJ1-2; 10 bases agree with TRBD1. Unmatched junction bases numbered 7, after V lost 5 bases and J lost 4 bases. The germline V gene encodes CDR1 SGHTA and CDR2 FQGNSA. CDR3 length equals 15 residues. The DNA of the CDR3 is TGTGCCAGCAGCGCCCGGACAGGGGGTGTCTATGGCTACACCTTC. Translated, it gives CASSARTGGVYGYTF.

This chain uses TRBV18 with TRBJ1-5; 7 nucleotides match TRBD1. The CDR3 totals 14 residues. The germline V gene has CDR1 KGHSH and CDR2 LQKENI. Unmatched junction bases numbered 6, after V lost 4 bases and J lost 6 bases. The CDR3 loop reads CASSQGGYGQPQHF. The CDR3 region has the DNA TGTGCCAGCTCACAAGGGGGCTACGGTCAGCCCCAGCATTTT.

The V call is TRBV6-5, the J call TRBJ1-2, with TRBD1 identical over 8 bases. CDR3 length equals 15 residues. Germline V lookup: CDR1 MNHEY, CDR2 SVGAGI. The V segment lost 7 bases and the J segment 4 bases; nucleotides outside the gene matches: 11. The CDR3 is CASTVPGQAFYGYTF. CDR3 in DNA: TGTGCCAGCACCGTCCCGGGACAGGCGTTCTATGGCTACACCTTC.

In its sample, this clone was seen once. The chain recombines TRBV6-6 with TRBJ1-5; 7 bases match TRBD1. The CDR3 has 14 amino acids. Trimming at V came to 7 bases and at J to 4 bases, leaving 7 bases not matched to a gene. CDR1 and CDR2 from the germline V gene are MNHNY and SVGAGI (reference sequence). In DNA, the CDR3 is TGTGCCAGCAATCAGGGCAGGGGGAATCAGCCCCAGCATTTT. Translating it yields CASNQGRGNQPQHF.

This clone has only one observation. The V gene is TRBV5-1, the J gene TRBJ2-5; a possible D gene is TRBD1 (5 bases). This CDR3 spans 15 amino acids. V lost 2 bases, J lost 2 bases, and 13 bases lay in between. Germline values: CDR1 SGHRS, CDR2 YFSETQ. The DNA of the CDR3 is TGCGCCAGCAGCTTTGGGGCTTCTACTCAAGAGACCCAGTACTTC. Encoded protein: CASSFGASTQETQYF.

The V call is TRBV5-1, the J call TRBJ1-2; a possible D gene is TRBD1 (6 bases). Germline V gene data show CDR1 as SGHRS and CDR2 as YFSETQ. The CDR3 covers 14 residues. V was shortened by 6 bases and J by 3 bases, with 15 bases between the two germline ends. The chain's CDR3 is CASTSGVGDYGYTF. In DNA form, the CDR3 reads TGCGCCAGCACCTCAGGGGTCGGGGACTATGGCTACACCTTC.

The chain joins TRBV18 to TRBJ2-4; a possible D gene is TRBD2 (6 bases). The CDR3 is made up of 16 amino acids. Trimming removed 3 bases at V and 0 bases at J, with 12 bases between. The germline V gene has CDR1 KGHSH and CDR2 LQKENI. CDR3 loop: CASSPQTGGAKNIQYF. In DNA, the CDR3 is TGTGCCAGCTCACCCCAAACCGGGGGAGCCAAAAACATTCAGTACTTC.

The V and J genes are TRBV24-1 and TRBJ1-2; 9 bases fit TRBD1. Germline values: CDR1 KGHDR, CDR2 SFDVKD. The J segment lost 0 bases and the V segment lost 5 bases, leaving 9 bases of the junction unmatched. This CDR3 has 17 amino acids. CDR3: CATSGNRGLEANYGYTF. The CDR3 DNA follows: TGTGCCACCAGTGGCAACAGGGGGCTGGAAGCTAACTATGGCTACACCTTC.

This sequence joins TRBV3-1 (or the pseudogene TRBV3-2) and TRBJ2-1, with D possibly matching TRBD2 (5 bases). Looked up from germline, CDR1 is LGHDT and CDR2 is YNNKEL (reference sequence). The CDR3 is 13 amino acids. V shed 4 bases and J shed 8 bases, with 12 bases lying between them. The CDR3 nucleotides read TGTGCCAGCAGCCTAAGTGAGGGCCATGAGCAGTTCTTC. Amino acids: CASSLSEGHEQFF.

The V call is TRBV4-2, the J call TRBJ1-2; 8 bases line up with TRBD1. In germline, CDR1 is LGHNA, CDR2 YNFKEQ. V shed 4 bases, J shed 1 base, and the junction held 8 bases outside the gene matches. The CDR3 has 16 amino acids. The CDR3 nucleotides read TGTGCCAGCAGCCCATCGCCAGGGGGCGATAACTATGGCTACACCTTC. It specifies CASSPSPGGDNYGYTF.

V gene TRBV14 combines with J gene TRBJ2-2; weak D call: TRBD2 (5 bases). V was shortened by 4 bases and J by 5 bases, with 17 bases between the two germline ends. Germline V lookup: CDR1 SGHDN, CDR2 FVKESK. The CDR3 runs 16 residues. The DNA of the CDR3 is TGTGCCAGCAGCCCTGCCGGGGAACTAAGGACCGGGGAGCTGTTTTTT. This gives the protein CASSPAGELRTGELFF. The entire variable domain, with the rest obtained from reference TRBV14 and TRBJ2-2, is as follows: EAGVTQFPSHSVIEKGQTVTLRCDPISGHDNLYWYRRVMGKEIKFLLHFVKESKQDESGMPNNRFLAERTGGTYSTLKVQPAELEDSGVYFCASSPAGELRTGELFFGEGSRLTVL.

This clone was recorded once. J is TRBJ1-1 and V is TRBV4-3; D is unclear. The CDR3 extends over 15 amino acids. The V and J ends lost 4 bases and 5 bases respectively, with 17 bases between them. Looked up from germline, CDR1 is LGHNA and CDR2 is YSLEER. CDR3 in DNA: TGCGCCAGCAGCCCAGCGGGATGGGAGAGGACTGAAGCTTTCTTT. Translating it yields CASSPAGWERTEAFF.

The V and J genes are TRBV7-9 and TRBJ1-2; 8 nucleotides match TRBD1. Looked up from germline, CDR1 is SEHNR and CDR2 is FQNEAQ (reference sequence). Trimming removed 5 bases from V and 0 bases from J; junction bases left unmatched: 14. CDR3 length equals 18 residues. The CDR3 bases are TGTGCCAGCAGCCCTGCTGTGAAGGACAGGGCAGCTAACTATGGCTACACCTTC. It encodes CASSPAVKDRAANYGYTF. Combining the CDR3 with reference TRBV7-9 and TRBJ1-2 gives the whole variable domain DTGVSQNPRHKITKRGQNVTFRCDPISEHNRLYWYRQTLGQGPEFLTYFQNEAQLEKSRLLSDRFSAERPKGSFSTLEIQRTEQGDSAMYLCASSPAVKDRAANYGYTFGSGTRLTVV.

The rearrangement uses TRBV7-8 and TRBJ1-2, with TRBD1 as a possible D gene (5 bases). The germline gives CDR1 SGHVS, CDR2 FQNEAQ. CDR3 length: 19 residues. Trimming shortened V by 3 bases and J by 1 base, and 24 bases separated the two germline ends. This chain's CDR3 is CASSLGIRRLRGNNYGYTF. The DNA for the CDR3 is TGTGCCAGCAGCTTGGGGATCAGGCGGTTGCGGGGGAATAACTATGGCTACACCTTC.

This clone occurred a few times. This chain links TRBV6-5 with TRBJ1-2; no clear D gene. Germline CDR1 is MNHEY and CDR2 is SVGAGI. V lost 2 bases to trimming and J lost 8 bases, with 9 bases between them. The CDR3 consists of 12 residues. CDR3 coding DNA: TGTGCCAGCAGTTACGGAGGAGAGGGCTACACCTTC. Translating gives CASSYGGEGYTF.

In its sample, this clone was seen once. The rearrangement uses TRBV28 and TRBJ2-3; 9 nucleotides line up with TRBD2. The CDR3 contains 18 residues. From germline, CDR1 is MDHEN and CDR2 SYDVKM. J gave up 1 base and V 2 bases, and 10 bases lay outside the gene matches. The CDR3 coding sequence is TGTGCCAGCAGTTTAATCTCTGTGAAGCGGGGGGGCACAGATACGCAGTATTTT. The encoded protein is CASSLISVKRGGTDTQYF. The full variable domain, its missing parts supplied by reference TRBV28 and TRBJ2-3, is DVKVTQSSRYLVKRTGEKVFLECVQDMDHENMFWYRQDPGLGLRLIYFSYDVKMKEKGDIPEGYSVSREKKERFSLILESASTNQTSMYLCASSLISVKRGGTDTQYFGPGTRLTVL.

This sequence joins TRBV7-2 and TRBJ1-1; 7 bases line up with TRBD1. The germline V gene encodes CDR1 SGHTA and CDR2 FQGNSA. The CDR3 runs 14 residues. J gave up 0 bases and V 5 bases, and 3 bases lay outside the gene matches. The CDR3 sequence is CASSQTGMNTEAFF. The CDR3 DNA sequence: TGTGCCAGCAGCCAGACAGGGATGAACACTGAAGCTTTCTTT.

The genes are TRBV3-1 (or the pseudogene TRBV3-2) and TRBJ2-5; TRBD2 aligns across 10 bases. After removal of 0 bases from V and 4 bases from J, the junction contained 8 bases not matched to a gene. The CDR3 is 17 residues long. Germline lookup yields CDR1 LGHDT and CDR2 YNNKEL (reference sequence). CDR3 in DNA: TGTGCCAGCAGCCAAGATCCAAGCGGGGGGGTCTTAGAGACCCAGTACTTC. Protein product: CASSQDPSGGVLETQYF.

This chain uses TRBV7-9 with TRBJ1-2; tentative D call: TRBD1 (6 bases). Germline CDR1 and CDR2: SEHNR and FQNEAQ (reference sequence). The CDR3 has 15 amino acids. Deletions cut 3 bases from V and 4 bases from J, with 15 bases between. The CDR3 here is CASSFGGGAFYGYTF. CDR3 nucleotide sequence: TGTGCCAGCAGCTTCGGAGGGGGGGCCTTCTATGGCTACACCTTC.

V is TRBV28 and J is TRBJ1-6; 7 bases fit TRBD1. The CDR3 covers 14 residues. V was clipped by 7 bases and J by 14 bases; unmatched bases: 14. Germline CDR1 and CDR2: MDHEN and SYDVKM. CDR3 bases: TGTGCCAGCACCCCCGACAGGGTAATCCGTTCCCTCCACTTT. Translated: CASTPDRVIRSLHF. Together with reference TRBV28 and TRBJ1-6, the CDR3 gives the full variable domain: DVKVTQSSRYLVKRTGEKVFLECVQDMDHENMFWYRQDPGLGLRLIYFSYDVKMKEKGDIPEGYSVSREKKERFSLILESASTNQTSMYLCASTPDRVIRSLHFGNGTRLTVT.

In this sample, this clone turned up many times. CDR3 amino acids: CASSSGGTGADEKLFF. As DNA, the CDR3 is TGTGCCAGCAGTTCCGGGGGCACAGGGGCCGATGAAAAACTGTTTTTT. The chain has TRBV28 and TRBJ1-4; 7 bases are a match to TRBD1. The junction had 11 bases not matched to a gene; V was cut back by 4 bases and J by 6 bases. This CDR3 has 16 residues. Per the germline V gene, CDR1 is MDHEN and CDR2 is SYDVKM.

This clone was seen a single time. J is TRBJ2-3 and V is TRBV9; 12 positions agree with TRBD2. The CDR3 has 15 amino acids. From germline, CDR1 is SGDLS and CDR2 YYNGEE. The V gene end was trimmed by 3 bases and the J gene end by 3 bases; junction bases not matched to a gene: 2. The CDR3 region has the DNA TGTGCCAGCAGCGCCACTAGCGGGGGGACAGATACGCAGTATTTT. This encodes CASSATSGGTDTQYF.

This rearrangement joins TRBV29-1 to TRBJ2-7; possible D gene TRBD2, 6 bases. With 1 base removed from V and 0 bases from J, the gap between germline ends came to 19 bases. Germline V lookup: CDR1 SQVTM, CDR2 ANQGSEA. The CDR3 is 17 residues long. As DNA, the CDR3 is TGCAGCGTTGAAGGTTCGAGTGGGGTCGGGAGCTCCTACGAGCAGTACTTC. Its translation is CSVEGSSGVGSSYEQYF.

V is TRBV12-3 or TRBV12-4 and J is TRBJ1-2; 7 nucleotides agree with TRBD1. V dropped 6 bases and J dropped 4; count of bases not matched to a gene: 5. CDR3 length equals 13 residues. The CDR3 sequence is CASRTQGVYGYTF. The CDR3 region has the DNA TGTGCCAGCAGAACCCAGGGGGTCTATGGCTACACCTTC.

The chain recombines TRBV5-1 with TRBJ2-5; TRBD2 agrees at 10 bases. V lost 2 bases to trimming and J lost 4 bases; unmatched junction nucleotides: 5. The CDR3 is made up of 15 amino acids. The germline gives CDR1 SGHRS, CDR2 YFSETQ. This chain's CDR3 is CASSFRPSGGETQYF. The CDR3 DNA reads as TGCGCCAGCAGCTTTAGGCCTAGCGGGGGAGAGACCCAGTACTTC.

This clone appeared once. The chain has TRBV4-3 and TRBJ2-5; D remains ambiguous. Germline-derived CDR1 and CDR2 are LGHNA and YSLEER. The ends were cut back, 0 bases at V and 3 bases at J, with 11 bases in the middle. This CDR3 is 15 amino acids long. The CDR3 DNA is TGCGCCAGCAGCCAAGATTTAATAGGAGAAGAGACCCAGTACTTC. Translation gives CASSQDLIGEETQYF.

The chain employs TRBV2 and TRBJ1-2; the D gene is possibly TRBD1 (6 bases). The V and J ends lost 7 bases and 5 bases respectively, with 17 bases between them. This CDR3 spans 14 amino acids. Germline-derived CDR1 and CDR2 are SNHLY and FYNNEI. CDR3 DNA sequence: TGTGCCAGCACCAGGGGAGGGTTCGGGTATGGCTACACCTTC. It translates to CASTRGGFGYGYTF.

This rearrangement joins TRBV21-1 to TRBJ1-4; the D call of TRBD1 is as the table states it, not checked on the DNA. TRBV21-1 counts as a pseudogene. The CDR3 loop spans 16 amino acids. DNA of the CDR3: TGTGCCAGCAGCAAAGCCAGGGACAGACACAATGAAAAACTGTTTTTT. This codes for CASSKARDRHNEKLFF.

J is TRBJ1-1 and V is TRBV15; 9 bases line up with TRBD1. Unmatched junction bases numbered 7, after V lost 5 bases and J lost 9 bases. Germline V CDR1 and CDR2: LNHNV, YYDKDF (reference sequence). The CDR3 consists of 13 residues. CDR3 amino acids: CATSGSQGAKAFF. The DNA for the CDR3 is TGTGCCACCAGCGGGTCACAGGGGGCGAAAGCTTTCTTT.